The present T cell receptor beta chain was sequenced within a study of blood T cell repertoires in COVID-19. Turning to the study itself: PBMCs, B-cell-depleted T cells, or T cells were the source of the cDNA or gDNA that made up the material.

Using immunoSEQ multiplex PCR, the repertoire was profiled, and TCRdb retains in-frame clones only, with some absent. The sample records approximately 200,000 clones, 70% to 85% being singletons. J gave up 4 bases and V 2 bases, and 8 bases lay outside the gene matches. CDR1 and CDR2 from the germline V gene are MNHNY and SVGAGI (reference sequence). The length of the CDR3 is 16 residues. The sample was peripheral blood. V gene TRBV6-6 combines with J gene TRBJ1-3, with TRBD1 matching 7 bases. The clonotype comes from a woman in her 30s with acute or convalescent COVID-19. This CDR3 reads CASSYPRGTAGNTIYF. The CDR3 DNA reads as TGTGCCAGCAGTTACCCACGCGGGACAGCCGGAAACACCATATATTTT.